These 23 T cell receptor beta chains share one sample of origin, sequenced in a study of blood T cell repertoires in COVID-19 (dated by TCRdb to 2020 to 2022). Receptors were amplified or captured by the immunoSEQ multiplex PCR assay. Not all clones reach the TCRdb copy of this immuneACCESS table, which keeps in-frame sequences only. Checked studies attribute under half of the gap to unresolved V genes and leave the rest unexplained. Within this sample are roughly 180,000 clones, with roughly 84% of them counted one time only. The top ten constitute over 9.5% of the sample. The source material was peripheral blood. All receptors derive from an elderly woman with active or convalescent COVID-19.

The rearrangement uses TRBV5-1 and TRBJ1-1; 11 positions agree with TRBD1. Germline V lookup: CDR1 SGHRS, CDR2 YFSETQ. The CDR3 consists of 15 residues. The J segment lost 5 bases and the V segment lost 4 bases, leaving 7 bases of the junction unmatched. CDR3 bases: TGCGCCAGCAGCCCGGGACAGGGGGGTATGACTGAAGCTTTCTTT. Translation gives CASSPGQGGMTEAFF.

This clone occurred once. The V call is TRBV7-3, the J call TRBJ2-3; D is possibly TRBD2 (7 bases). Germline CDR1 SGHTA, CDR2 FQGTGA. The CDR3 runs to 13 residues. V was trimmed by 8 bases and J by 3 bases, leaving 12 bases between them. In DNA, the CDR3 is TGTGCCAGCGGGGGCGGGAGAACAGATACGCAGTATTTT. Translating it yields CASGGGRTDTQYF.

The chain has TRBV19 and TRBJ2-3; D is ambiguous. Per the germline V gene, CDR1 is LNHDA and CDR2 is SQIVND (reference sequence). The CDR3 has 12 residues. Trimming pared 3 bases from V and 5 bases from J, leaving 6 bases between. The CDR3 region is CASSIDLDTQYF. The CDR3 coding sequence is TGTGCCAGTAGTATTGACTTAGATACGCAGTATTTT. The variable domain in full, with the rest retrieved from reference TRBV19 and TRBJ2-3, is DGGITQSPKYLFRKEGQNVTLSCEQNLNHDAMYWYRQDPGQGLRLIYYSQIVNDFQKGDIAEGYSVSREKKESFPLTVTSAQKNPTAFYLCASSIDLDTQYFGPGTRLTVL.

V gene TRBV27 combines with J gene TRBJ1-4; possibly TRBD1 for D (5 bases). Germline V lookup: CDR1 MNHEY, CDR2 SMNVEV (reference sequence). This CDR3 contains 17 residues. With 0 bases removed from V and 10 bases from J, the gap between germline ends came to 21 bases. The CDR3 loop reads CASSLSTGIGGGGKLFF. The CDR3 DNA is TGTGCCAGCAGTTTATCGACGGGTATAGGAGGCGGGGGAAAACTGTTTTTT. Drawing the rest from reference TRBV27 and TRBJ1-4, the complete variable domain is EAQVTQNPRYLITVTGKKLTVTCSQNMNHEYMSWYRQDPGLGLRQIYYSMNVEVTDKGDVPEGYKVSRKEKRNFPLILESPSPNQTSLYFCASSLSTGIGGGGKLFFGSGTQLSVL.

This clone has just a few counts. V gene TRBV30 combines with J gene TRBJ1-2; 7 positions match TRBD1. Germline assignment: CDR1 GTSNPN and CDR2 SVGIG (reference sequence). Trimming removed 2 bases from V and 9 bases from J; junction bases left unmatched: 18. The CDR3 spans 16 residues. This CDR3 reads CAWSTLWGQTAMRYTF. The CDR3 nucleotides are TGTGCCTGGAGTACCCTGTGGGGACAGACCGCTATGCGCTACACCTTC.

CDR3 bases: TGTGCCAGCAGTACTAGCGGGAGGGGCACCGGGGAGCTGTTTTTT. Its translation is CASSTSGRGTGELFF. The rearrangement uses TRBV6-5 and TRBJ2-2, with TRBD2 matching 13 bases. The germline CDR1 and CDR2 sequences are MNHEY and SVGAGI. The CDR3 has 15 residues. The V segment lost 5 bases and the J segment 4 bases; nucleotides outside the gene matches: 1.

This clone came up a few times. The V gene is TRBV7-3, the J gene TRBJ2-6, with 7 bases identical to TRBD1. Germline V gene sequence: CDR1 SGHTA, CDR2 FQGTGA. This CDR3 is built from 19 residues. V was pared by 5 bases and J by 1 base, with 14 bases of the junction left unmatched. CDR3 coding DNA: TGTGCCAGCAGCCCATTCTCGACAGGGTACAGTTCTGGGGCCAACGTCCTGACTTTC. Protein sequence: CASSPFSTGYSSGANVLTF.

The CDR3 reads CASNFLGSGNTIYF. CDR3 DNA sequence: TGTGCCAGCAACTTCTTAGGGAGTGGAAACACCATATATTTT. The chain is built from TRBV2 and TRBJ1-3, with D unclear. This CDR3 contains 14 residues. Per the germline V gene, CDR1 is SNHLY and CDR2 is FYNNEI. Trimming shortened V by 7 bases and J by 3 bases, and 13 bases separated the two germline ends.

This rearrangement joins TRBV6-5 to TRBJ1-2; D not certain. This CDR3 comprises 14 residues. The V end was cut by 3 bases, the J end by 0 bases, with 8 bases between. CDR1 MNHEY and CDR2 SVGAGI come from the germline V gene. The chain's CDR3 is CASSYGPPNYGYTF. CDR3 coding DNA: TGTGCCAGCAGTTATGGGCCGCCTAACTATGGCTACACCTTC.

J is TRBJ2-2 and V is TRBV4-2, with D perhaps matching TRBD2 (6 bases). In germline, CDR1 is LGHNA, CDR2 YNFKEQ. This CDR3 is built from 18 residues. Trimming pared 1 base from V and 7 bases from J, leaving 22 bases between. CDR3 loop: CASSQGRGTLESIGELFF. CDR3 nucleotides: TGTGCCAGCAGCCAAGGGCGCGGGACCCTCGAGAGTATCGGGGAGCTGTTTTTT.

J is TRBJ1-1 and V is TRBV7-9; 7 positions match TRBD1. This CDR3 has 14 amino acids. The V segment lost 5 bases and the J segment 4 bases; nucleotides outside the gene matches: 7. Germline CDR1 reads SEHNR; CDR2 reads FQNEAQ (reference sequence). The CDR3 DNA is TGTGCCAGCAGCACCTGGGACAGAGGCACTGAAGCTTTCTTT. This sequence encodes CASSTWDRGTEAFF.

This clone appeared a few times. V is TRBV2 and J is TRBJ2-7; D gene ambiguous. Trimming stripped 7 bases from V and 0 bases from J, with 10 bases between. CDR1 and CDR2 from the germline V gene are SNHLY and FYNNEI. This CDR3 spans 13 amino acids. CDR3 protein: CASNTALSYEQYF. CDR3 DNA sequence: TGTGCCAGCAATACTGCTCTCTCCTACGAGCAGTACTTC.

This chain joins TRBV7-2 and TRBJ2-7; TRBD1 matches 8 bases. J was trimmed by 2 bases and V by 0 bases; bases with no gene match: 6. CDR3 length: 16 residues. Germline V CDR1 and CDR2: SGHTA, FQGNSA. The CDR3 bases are TGTGCCAGCAGCTTAGCGCTAGGGACAGGAGCCTACGAGCAGTACTTC. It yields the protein CASSLALGTGAYEQYF.

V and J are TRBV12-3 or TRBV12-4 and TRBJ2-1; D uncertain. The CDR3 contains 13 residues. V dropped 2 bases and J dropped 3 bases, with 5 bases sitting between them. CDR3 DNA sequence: TGTGCCAGCAGTTTATCCAGCTACAATGAGCAGTTCTTC. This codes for CASSLSSYNEQFF.

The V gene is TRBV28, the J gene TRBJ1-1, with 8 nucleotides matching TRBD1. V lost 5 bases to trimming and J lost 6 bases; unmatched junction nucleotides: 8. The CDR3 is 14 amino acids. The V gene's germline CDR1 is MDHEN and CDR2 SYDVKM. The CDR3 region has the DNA TGTGCCAGCAGTCCTCAGGGGGCGGTCGCTGAAGCTTTCTTT. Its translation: CASSPQGAVAEAFF.

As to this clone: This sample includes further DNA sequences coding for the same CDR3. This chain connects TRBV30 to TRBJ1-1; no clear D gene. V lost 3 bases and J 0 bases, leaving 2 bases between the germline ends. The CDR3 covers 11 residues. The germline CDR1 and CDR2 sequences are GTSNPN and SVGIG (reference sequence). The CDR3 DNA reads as TGTGCCTGGAGCGTGAACACTGAAGCTTTCTTT. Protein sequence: CAWSVNTEAFF.

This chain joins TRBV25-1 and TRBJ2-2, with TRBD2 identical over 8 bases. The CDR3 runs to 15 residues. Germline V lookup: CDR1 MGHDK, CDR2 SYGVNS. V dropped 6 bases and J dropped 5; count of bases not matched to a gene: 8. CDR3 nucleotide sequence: TGTGCCAGCAGCCAGCGGGAGCGTGGGACCGGGGAGCTGTTTTTT. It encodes CASSQRERGTGELFF.

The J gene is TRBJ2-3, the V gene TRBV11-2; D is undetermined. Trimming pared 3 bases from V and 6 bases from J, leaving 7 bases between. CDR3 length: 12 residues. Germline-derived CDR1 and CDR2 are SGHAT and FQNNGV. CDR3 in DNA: TGTGCCAGCAGCTTGAGTCGGGATACGCAGTATTTT. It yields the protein CASSLSRDTQYF. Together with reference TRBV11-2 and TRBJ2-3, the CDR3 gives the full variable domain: EAGVAQSPRYKIIEKRQSVAFWCNPISGHATLYWYQQILGQGPKLLIQFQNNGVVDDSQLPKDRFSAERLKGVDSTLKIQPAKLEDSAVYLCASSLSRDTQYFGPGTRLTVL.

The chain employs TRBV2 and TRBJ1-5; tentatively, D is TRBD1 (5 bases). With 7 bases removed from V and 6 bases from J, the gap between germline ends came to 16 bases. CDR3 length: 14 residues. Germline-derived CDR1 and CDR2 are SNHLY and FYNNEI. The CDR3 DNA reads TGTGCCAGCAAGGGGTCTATGGACGGTCAGCCCCAGCATTTT. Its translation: CASKGSMDGQPQHF.

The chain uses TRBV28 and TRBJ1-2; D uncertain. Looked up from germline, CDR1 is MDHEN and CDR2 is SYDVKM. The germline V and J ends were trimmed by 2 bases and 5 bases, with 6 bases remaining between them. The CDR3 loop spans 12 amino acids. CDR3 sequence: CASSLPGYGYTF. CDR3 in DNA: TGTGCCAGCAGTTTACCGGGGTATGGCTACACCTTC.

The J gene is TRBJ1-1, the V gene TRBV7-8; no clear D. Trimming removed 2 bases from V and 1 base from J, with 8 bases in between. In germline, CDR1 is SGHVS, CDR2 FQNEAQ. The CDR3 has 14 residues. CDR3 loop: CASSLTLGNTEAFF. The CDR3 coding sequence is TGTGCCAGCAGCTTAACCCTCGGGAACACTGAAGCTTTCTTT.

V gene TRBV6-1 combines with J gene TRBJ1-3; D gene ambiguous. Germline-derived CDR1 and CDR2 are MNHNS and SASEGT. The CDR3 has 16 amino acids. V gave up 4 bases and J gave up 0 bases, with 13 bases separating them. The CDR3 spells CASSGVAGYSGNTIYF. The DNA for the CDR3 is TGTGCCAGCAGTGGGGTGGCAGGTTACTCTGGAAACACCATATATTTT.

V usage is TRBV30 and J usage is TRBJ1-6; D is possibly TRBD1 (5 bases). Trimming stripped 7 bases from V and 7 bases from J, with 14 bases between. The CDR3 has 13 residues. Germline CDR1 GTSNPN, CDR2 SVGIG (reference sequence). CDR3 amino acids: CALRLRGNSPLHF. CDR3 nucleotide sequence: TGTGCCTTACGGCTTAGGGGCAATTCACCCCTCCACTTT.